What follows are 11 T cell receptor beta chains derived from one specimen sequenced in a study of blood T cells in healthy people across ages. Through a sample-barcoded 5' primer and a J-beta primer mix, a second PCR was run for roughly 6 to 12 cycles. TCRdb itself ran the 5' RACE reads through MiXCR, one entry per CDR3 protein. The repertoire consists of under 1,000,000 distinct CDR3 sequences, with under 40% occurring once and the leading ten covering 10% to 15%. The sample taken for sequencing was blood. The receptors come from a man aged 18-30 years in good health.

This clonotype occurred a few times. The V call is TRBV5-4, the J call TRBJ2-1, with D maybe TRBD1 (5 bases). The CDR3 is 13 amino acids. The V end was cut by 4 bases, the J end by 8 bases, with 13 bases between. Germline V gene sequence: CDR1 SGHNT, CDR2 YYREEE (reference sequence). The CDR3 loop is CASSVPRVDEQFF. CDR3 coding DNA: TGTGCCAGCAGCGTACCCAGGGTCGATGAGCAGTTCTTC. Full variable domain (outside the CDR3, taken from reference TRBV5-4 and TRBJ2-1): ETGVTQSPTHLIKTRGQQVTLRCSSQSGHNTVSWYQQALGQGPQFIFQYYREEENGRGNFPPRFSGLQFPNYSSELNVNALELDDSALYLCASSVPRVDEQFFGPGTRLTVL.

The chain is built from TRBV7-8 and TRBJ1-3; no reliable D call. Trimming left V 1 base short and J 0 bases short, with 10 bases between. This CDR3 region has 16 residues. Germline V CDR1 and CDR2: SGHVS, FQNEAQ. The CDR3 loop is CASSLGQPSSGNTIYF. CDR3 nucleotides: TGTGCCAGCAGCTTAGGGCAGCCTAGCTCTGGAAACACCATATATTTT. The variable domain in full, completed from reference TRBV7-8 and TRBJ1-3, reads GAGVSQSPRYKVAKRGQDVALRCDPISGHVSLFWYQQALGQGPEFLTYFQNEAQLDKSGLPSDRFFAERPEGSVSTLKIQRTQQEDSAVYLCASSLGQPSSGNTIYFGEGSWLTVV.

CDR3 in amino acids: CASSAPLGYNEQFF. For the CDR3, the DNA is TGTGCCAGCAGTGCCCCTCTAGGCTACAATGAGCAGTTCTTC. V and J are TRBV12-3 or TRBV12-4 and TRBJ2-1; D is unclear. The CDR3 spans 14 residues. With 5 bases removed from V and 3 bases from J, the gap between germline ends came to 11 bases.

This clonotype has only a few counts. The J gene is TRBJ2-1, the V gene TRBV12-3 or TRBV12-4, with 8 bases fitting TRBD2. With 5 bases clipped from V and 4 bases from J, the junction kept 10 bases outside the gene matches. This CDR3 contains 16 residues. The CDR3 DNA reads as TGTGCCAGCAGTCCCCAAGCAACTAGCGGTTACAATGAGCAGTTCTTC. Its translation: CASSPQATSGYNEQFF.

The chain links TRBV20-1 to TRBJ2-5; perhaps TRBD2 as D (5 bases). The CDR3 spans 13 residues. V was pared by 6 bases and J by 2 bases, with 13 bases between. Germline loops: CDR1 DFQATT, CDR2 SNEGSKA (reference sequence). CDR3 in DNA: TGCAGTGCCCGACCCGACTATCAAGAGACCCAGTACTTC. Translation: CSARPDYQETQYF.

In this sample, this clonotype turned up a few times. The V gene is TRBV6-6, the J gene TRBJ2-2, with 8 bases aligning to TRBD1. CDR1 is MNHNY, CDR2 SVGAGI, per germline (reference sequence). The CDR3 extends over 14 amino acids. J was trimmed by 4 bases and V by 5 bases; bases with no gene match: 3. CDR3 sequence reads: CASSGQGGTGELFF. In DNA, the CDR3 is TGTGCCAGCAGTGGACAGGGCGGCACCGGGGAGCTGTTTTTT.

Points on this clonotype: This clone may be a read error of a much larger clone one base away. The J gene is TRBJ1-2, the V gene TRBV9; the D gene is possibly TRBD1 (5 bases). Germline values: CDR1 SGDLS, CDR2 YYNGEE. Trimming removed 4 bases from V and 8 bases from J, with 15 bases in between. The CDR3 spans 13 residues. CDR3 in amino acids: CASSRSTEDGYTF. In DNA form, the CDR3 reads TGTGCCAGCAGCCGATCGACAGAGGACGGCTACACCTTC. Filled out from reference TRBV9 and TRBJ1-2, the complete variable domain reads DSGVTQTPKHLITATGQRVTLRCSPRSGDLSVYWYQQSLDQGLQFLIQYYNGEERAKGNILERFSAQQFPDLHSELNLSSLELGDSALYFCASSRSTEDGYTFGSGTRLTVV.

This chain connects TRBV20-1 to TRBJ1-2, with 7 bases that match TRBD1. Germline V gene data show CDR1 as DFQATT and CDR2 as SNEGSKA (reference sequence). This CDR3 has 14 amino acids. V shed 1 base, J shed 2 bases, and the junction held 4 bases outside the gene matches. The CDR3 protein is CSARGDSSNYGYTF. The CDR3 bases are TGCAGTGCTAGAGGGGACAGTTCAAACTATGGCTACACCTTC.

This clonotype was found many times. This chain connects TRBV6-2 or TRBV6-3 to TRBJ2-5; D is undetermined. Per germline, CDR1 MNHEY and CDR2 SVGEGT. Trimming shortened V by 2 bases and J by 4 bases, and 11 bases separated the two germline ends. The CDR3 has 14 residues. The CDR3 region is CASSYGWALETQYF. The CDR3 nucleotides are TGTGCCAGCAGTTACGGATGGGCACTAGAGACCCAGTACTTC.

The rearrangement joins TRBV20-1 to TRBJ2-1, with D unclear. Deletions cut 5 bases from V and 8 bases from J, with 7 bases between. The CDR3 totals 10 residues. Per germline, CDR1 DFQATT and CDR2 SNEGSKA (reference sequence). This chain's CDR3 is CSALRYEQFF. Written as DNA, the CDR3 is TGCAGTGCTCTACGGTATGAGCAGTTCTTC.

The chain is built from TRBV10-3 and TRBJ1-2; perhaps TRBD1 as D (5 bases). CDR3 length equals 14 residues. Germline V gene lookup returns CDR1 ENHRY and CDR2 SYGVKD. Trimming removed 0 bases at V and 7 bases at J, with 12 bases between. The CDR3 reads CAISESAQESGYTF. The CDR3 nucleotides are TGTGCCATCAGTGAGTCGGCACAGGAATCTGGCTACACCTTC.